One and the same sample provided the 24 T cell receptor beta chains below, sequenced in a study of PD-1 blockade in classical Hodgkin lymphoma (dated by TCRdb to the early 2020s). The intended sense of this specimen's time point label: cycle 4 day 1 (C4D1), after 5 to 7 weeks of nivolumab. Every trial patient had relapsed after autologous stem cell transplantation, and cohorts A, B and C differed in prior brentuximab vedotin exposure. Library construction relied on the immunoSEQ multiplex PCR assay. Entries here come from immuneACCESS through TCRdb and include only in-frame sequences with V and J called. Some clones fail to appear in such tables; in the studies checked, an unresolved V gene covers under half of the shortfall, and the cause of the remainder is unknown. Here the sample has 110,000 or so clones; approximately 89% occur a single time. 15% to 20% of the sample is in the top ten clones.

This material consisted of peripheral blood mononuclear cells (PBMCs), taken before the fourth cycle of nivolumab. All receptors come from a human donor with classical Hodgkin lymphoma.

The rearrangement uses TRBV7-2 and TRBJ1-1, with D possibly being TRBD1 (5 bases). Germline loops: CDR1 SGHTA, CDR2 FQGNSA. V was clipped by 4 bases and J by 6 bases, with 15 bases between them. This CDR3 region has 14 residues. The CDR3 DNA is TGTGCCAGCAGCTCCGACGGGGGAAGGGCTGAAGCTTTCTTT. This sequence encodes CASSSDGGRAEAFF.

CDR3 in amino acids: CASSVTGDLYGYTF. CDR3 DNA sequence: TGTGCCAGCAGCGTCACAGGGGACCTCTATGGCTACACCTTC. The chain employs TRBV6-5 and TRBJ1-2; 7 positions agree with TRBD1. The ends lost 6 bases at V and 4 bases at J; junction bases unmatched: 8. Per the germline V gene, CDR1 is MNHEY and CDR2 is SVGAGI. CDR3 length: 14 residues.

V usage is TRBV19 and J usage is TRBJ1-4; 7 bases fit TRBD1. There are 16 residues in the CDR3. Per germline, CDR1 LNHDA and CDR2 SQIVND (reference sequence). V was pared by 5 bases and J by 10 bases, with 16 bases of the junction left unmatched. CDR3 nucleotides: TGTGCCAGTAGTCCGCCAGGACAGGTCCTGCTCACAAAACTGTTTTTT. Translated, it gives CASSPPGQVLLTKLFF.

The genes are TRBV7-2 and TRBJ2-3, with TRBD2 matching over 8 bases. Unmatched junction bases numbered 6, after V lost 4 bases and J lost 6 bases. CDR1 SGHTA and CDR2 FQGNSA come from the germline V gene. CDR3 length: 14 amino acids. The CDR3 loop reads CASSSGLVTDTQYF. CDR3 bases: TGTGCCAGCAGCTCGGGACTAGTCACGGATACGCAGTATTTT.

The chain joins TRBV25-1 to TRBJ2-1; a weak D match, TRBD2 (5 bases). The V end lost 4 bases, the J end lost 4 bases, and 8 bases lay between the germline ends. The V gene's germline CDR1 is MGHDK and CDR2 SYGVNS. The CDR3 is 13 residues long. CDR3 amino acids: CASSGTSYNEQFF. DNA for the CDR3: TGTGCCAGCAGTGGGACTTCTTACAATGAGCAGTTCTTC.

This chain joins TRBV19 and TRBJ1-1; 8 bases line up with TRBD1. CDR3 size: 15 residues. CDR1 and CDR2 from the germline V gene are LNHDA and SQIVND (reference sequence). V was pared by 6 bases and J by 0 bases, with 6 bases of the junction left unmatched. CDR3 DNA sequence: TGTGCCAGTAGGAAAACAGGGGGGCTGAACACTGAAGCTTTCTTT. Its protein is CASRKTGGLNTEAFF.

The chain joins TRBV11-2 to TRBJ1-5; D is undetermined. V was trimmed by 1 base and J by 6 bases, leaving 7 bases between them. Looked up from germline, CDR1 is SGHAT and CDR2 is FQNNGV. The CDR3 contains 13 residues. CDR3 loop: CASSLGPIQPQHF. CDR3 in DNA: TGTGCCAGCAGCTTAGGCCCCATTCAGCCCCAGCATTTT.

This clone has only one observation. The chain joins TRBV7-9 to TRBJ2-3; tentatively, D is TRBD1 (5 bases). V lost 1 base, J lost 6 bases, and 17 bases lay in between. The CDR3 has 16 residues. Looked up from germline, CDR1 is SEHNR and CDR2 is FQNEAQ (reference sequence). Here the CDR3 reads CASSLEAWVAGDTQYF. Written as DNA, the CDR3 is TGTGCCAGCAGCTTAGAGGCCTGGGTAGCAGGGGATACGCAGTATTTT.

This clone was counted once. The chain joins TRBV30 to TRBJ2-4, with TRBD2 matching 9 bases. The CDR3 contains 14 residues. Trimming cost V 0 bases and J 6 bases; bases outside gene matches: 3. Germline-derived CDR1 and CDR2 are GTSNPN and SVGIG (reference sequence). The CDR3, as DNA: TGTGCCTGGAGTGTAGGGACTAGCCCAAACATTCAGTACTTC. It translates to CAWSVGTSPNIQYF.

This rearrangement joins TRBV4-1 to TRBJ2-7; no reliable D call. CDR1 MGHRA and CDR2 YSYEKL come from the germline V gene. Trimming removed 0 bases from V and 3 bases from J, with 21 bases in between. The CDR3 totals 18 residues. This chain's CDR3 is CASSQESNAFAGDYEQYF. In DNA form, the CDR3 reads TGCGCCAGCAGCCAAGAATCGAACGCGTTCGCTGGAGACTACGAGCAGTACTTC.

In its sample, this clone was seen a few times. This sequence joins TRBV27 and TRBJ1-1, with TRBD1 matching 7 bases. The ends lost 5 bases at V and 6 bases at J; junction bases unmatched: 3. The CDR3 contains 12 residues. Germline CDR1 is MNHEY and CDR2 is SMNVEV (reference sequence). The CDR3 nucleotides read TGTGCCAGCAGTCCGACAGGGTCTGAAGCTTTCTTT. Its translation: CASSPTGSEAFF.

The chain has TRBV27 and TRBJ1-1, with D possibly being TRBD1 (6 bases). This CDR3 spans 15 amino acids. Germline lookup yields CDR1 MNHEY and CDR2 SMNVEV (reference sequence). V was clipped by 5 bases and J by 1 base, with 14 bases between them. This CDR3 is CASSPRLRGNTEAFF. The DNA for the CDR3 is TGTGCCAGCAGTCCAAGACTCAGGGGGAACACTGAAGCTTTCTTT.

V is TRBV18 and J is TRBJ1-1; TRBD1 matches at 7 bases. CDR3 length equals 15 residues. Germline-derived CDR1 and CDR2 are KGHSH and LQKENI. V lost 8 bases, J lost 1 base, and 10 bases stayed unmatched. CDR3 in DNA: TGTGCCAGCGTCGACCAAGGGGGCAGGAACACTGAAGCTTTCTTT. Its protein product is CASVDQGGRNTEAFF.

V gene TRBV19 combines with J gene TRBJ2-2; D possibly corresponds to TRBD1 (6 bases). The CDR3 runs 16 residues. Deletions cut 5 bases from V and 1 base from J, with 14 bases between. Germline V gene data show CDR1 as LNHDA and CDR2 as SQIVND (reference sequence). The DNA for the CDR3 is TGTGCCAGTAGTCTGAGGGGACACTTGAACACCGGGGAGCTGTTTTTT. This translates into CASSLRGHLNTGELFF.

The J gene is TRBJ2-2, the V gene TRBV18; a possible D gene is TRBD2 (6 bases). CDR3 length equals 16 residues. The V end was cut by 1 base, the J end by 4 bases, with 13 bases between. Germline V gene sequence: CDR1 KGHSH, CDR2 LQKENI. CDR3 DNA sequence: TGTGCCAGCTCACCACGGTCGGGAGCGTCCACCGGGGAGCTGTTTTTT. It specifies CASSPRSGASTGELFF.

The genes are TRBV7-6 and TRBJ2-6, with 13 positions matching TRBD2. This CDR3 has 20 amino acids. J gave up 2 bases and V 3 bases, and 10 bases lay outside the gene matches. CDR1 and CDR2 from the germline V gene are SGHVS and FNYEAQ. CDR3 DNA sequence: TGTGCCAGCAGCTTCACCCGGACTAGCGGGAGACTGCCTGGGGCCAACGTCCTGACTTTC. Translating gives CASSFTRTSGRLPGANVLTF. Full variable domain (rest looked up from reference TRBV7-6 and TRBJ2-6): GAGVSQSPRYKVTKRGQDVALRCDPISGHVSLYWYRQALGQGPEFLTYFNYEAQQDKSGLPNDRFSAERPEGSISTLTIQRTEQRDSAMYRCASSFTRTSGRLPGANVLTFGAGSRLTVL.

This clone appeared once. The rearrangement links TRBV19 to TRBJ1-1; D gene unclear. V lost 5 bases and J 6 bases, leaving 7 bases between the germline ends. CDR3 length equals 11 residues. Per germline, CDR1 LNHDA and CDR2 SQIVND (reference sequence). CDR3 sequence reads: CASSFGSEAFF. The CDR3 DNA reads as TGTGCCAGTAGTTTCGGGTCTGAAGCTTTCTTT.

The CDR3 here is CAWSGGKEENEQFF. In nucleotides, the CDR3 is TGTGCCTGGAGTGGGGGGAAGGAGGAGAATGAGCAGTTCTTC. The chain combines TRBV30 with TRBJ2-1; either TRBD1 or TRBD2 may supply D (5 bases each). The CDR3 runs to 14 residues. The V end was cut by 1 base, the J end by 7 bases, with 14 bases between. Germline V CDR1 and CDR2: GTSNPN, SVGIG (reference sequence).

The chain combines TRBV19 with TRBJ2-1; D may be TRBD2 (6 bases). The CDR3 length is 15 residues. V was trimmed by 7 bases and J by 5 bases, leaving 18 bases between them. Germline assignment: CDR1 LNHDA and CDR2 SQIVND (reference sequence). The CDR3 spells CASNSIRAGNNEQFF. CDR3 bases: TGTGCCAGTAATAGTATCAGGGCGGGGAACAATGAGCAGTTCTTC. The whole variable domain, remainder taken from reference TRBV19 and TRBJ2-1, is DGGITQSPKYLFRKEGQNVTLSCEQNLNHDAMYWYRQDPGQGLRLIYYSQIVNDFQKGDIAEGYSVSREKKESFPLTVTSAQKNPTAFYLCASNSIRAGNNEQFFGPGTRLTVL.

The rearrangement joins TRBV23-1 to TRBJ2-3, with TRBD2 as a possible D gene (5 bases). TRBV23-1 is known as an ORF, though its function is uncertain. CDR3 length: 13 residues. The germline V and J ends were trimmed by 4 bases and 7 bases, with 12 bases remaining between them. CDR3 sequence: CASSRQEAYTQYF. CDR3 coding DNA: TGCGCCAGCAGTCGGCAGGAGGCTTATACGCAGTATTTT.

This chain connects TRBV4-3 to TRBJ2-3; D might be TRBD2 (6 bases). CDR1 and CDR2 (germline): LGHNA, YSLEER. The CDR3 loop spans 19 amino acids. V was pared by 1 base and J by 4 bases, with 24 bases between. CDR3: CASSQVIFSSEGWADTQYF. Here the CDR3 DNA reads TGCGCCAGCAGCCAAGTTATTTTTTCTAGCGAGGGATGGGCAGATACGCAGTATTTT.

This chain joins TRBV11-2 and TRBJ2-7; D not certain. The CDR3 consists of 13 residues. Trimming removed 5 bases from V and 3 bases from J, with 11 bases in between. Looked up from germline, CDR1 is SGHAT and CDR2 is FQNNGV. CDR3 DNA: TGTGCCAGCAGCCCTCCGAGCTTCTACGAGCAGTACTTC. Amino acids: CASSPPSFYEQYF.

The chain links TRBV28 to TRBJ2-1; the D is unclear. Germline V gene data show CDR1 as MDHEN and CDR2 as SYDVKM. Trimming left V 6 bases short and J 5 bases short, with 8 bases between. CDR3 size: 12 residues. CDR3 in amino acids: CASRPTNNEQFF. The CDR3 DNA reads TGTGCCAGCAGACCCACAAACAATGAGCAGTTCTTC.

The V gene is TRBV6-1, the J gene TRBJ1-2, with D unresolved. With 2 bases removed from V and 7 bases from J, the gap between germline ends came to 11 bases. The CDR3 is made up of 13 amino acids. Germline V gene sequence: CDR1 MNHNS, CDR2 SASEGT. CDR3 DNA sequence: TGTGCCAGCAGTGAACGAGGTAGGACTGGCTACACCTTC. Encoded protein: CASSERGRTGYTF.